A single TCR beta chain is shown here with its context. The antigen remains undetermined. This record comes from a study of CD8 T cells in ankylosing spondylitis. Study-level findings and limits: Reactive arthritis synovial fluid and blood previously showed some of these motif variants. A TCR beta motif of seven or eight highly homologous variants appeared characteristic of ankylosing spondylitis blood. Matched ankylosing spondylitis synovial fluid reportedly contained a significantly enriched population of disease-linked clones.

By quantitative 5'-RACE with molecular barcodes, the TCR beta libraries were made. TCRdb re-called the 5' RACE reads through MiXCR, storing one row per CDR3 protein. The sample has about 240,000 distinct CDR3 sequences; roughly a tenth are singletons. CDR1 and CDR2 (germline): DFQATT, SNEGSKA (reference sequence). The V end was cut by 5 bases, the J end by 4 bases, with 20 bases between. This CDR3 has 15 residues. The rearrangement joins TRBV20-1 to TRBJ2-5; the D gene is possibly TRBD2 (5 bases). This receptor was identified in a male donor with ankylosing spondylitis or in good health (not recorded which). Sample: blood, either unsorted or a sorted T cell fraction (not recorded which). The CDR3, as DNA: TGCAGTGCTTCCGGGGTGCCAGGTTGGGCAGAGACCCAGTACTTC. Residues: CSASGVPGWAETQYF.